Following are 16 T cell receptor beta chains from one sample sequenced in a study of metastatic and nonmetastatic thyroid tumors. MiXCR reprocessed the PCR reads for TCRdb. The table shows 15,000 to 20,000 clones, with 34% occurring only once. Prior to thyroid surgery, none of the patients had received any treatment. The sequencing input was tumor tissue. Receptor source: a male donor with papillary thyroid cancer or a benign thyroid nodule (not recorded which). Some clones in this sample may be carry-over from other donors' samples.

By proportion, this clone is medium-sized. CDR3 protein: CASSEDKTSTDTQYF. CDR3 bases: TGTGCCAGCAGTGAGGACAAAACTAGCACAGATACGCAGTATTTT. The V call is TRBV6-1, the J call TRBJ2-3, with D perhaps matching TRBD1 (5 bases). The CDR3 runs 15 residues. Germline V gene data show CDR1 as MNHNS and CDR2 as SASEGT. With 3 bases removed from V and 0 bases from J, the gap between germline ends came to 10 bases.

V gene TRBV28 combines with J gene TRBJ2-2; TRBD2 matches 7 bases. Germline CDR1 is MDHEN and CDR2 is SYDVKM. CDR3 length: 17 amino acids. The V segment lost 6 bases and the J segment 2 bases; nucleotides outside the gene matches: 12. CDR3 DNA sequence: TGTGCCAGCAGCACACGTACAGGACTAGTAAACACCGGGGAGCTGTTTTTT. Protein product: CASSTRTGLVNTGELFF.

By share, this clone ranks as medium-sized. The genes are TRBV19 and TRBJ2-7; 11 positions agree with TRBD2. Germline CDR1 reads LNHDA; CDR2 reads SQIVND (reference sequence). This CDR3 spans 14 amino acids. Trimming removed 6 bases from V and 4 bases from J; junction bases left unmatched: 5. The CDR3 reads CASSHGTSGYEQYF. The CDR3 DNA sequence: TGTGCCAGTAGCCACGGGACTAGCGGTTACGAGCAGTACTTC.

This clone was counted between two and nine times. The rearrangement joins TRBV2 to TRBJ1-3; tentatively, D is TRBD1 (5 bases). The CDR3 sequence is 14 residues long. CDR1 and CDR2 (germline): SNHLY, FYNNEI. V lost 10 bases, J lost 9 bases, and 22 bases lay in between. The CDR3 DNA is TGTGCCAACCAAACAGGCCCCTTGAATTTCACCATATATTTT. Protein: CANQTGPLNFTIYF.

V usage is TRBV11-3 and J usage is TRBJ2-7; TRBD1 aligns across 9 bases. In germline, CDR1 is SGHNT, CDR2 YENEEA. This CDR3 region has 14 residues. J was trimmed by 5 bases and V by 3 bases; bases with no gene match: 5. As DNA, the CDR3 is TGTGCCAGCAGCTTGGGACAGGGCCACCACGAGCAGTACTTC. As protein: CASSLGQGHHEQYF.

This clone has at least ten counts. A single base separates this from a much larger clone, so it may be a read error. At the DNA level, this CDR3 is encoded by other sequences in the same sample as well. V gene TRBV28 combines with J gene TRBJ1-1, with no clear D. The CDR3 has 15 residues. CDR1 and CDR2 (germline): MDHEN, SYDVKM. CDR3 protein: CASSPPYSGNTEAFF. CDR3 nucleotide sequence: TGTGCCAGCAGCCCACCGTATTCGGGGAACACTGAGGCTTTCTTT.

J is TRBJ2-7 and V is TRBV7-9; 10 bases fit TRBD2. Germline V gene data show CDR1 as SEHNR and CDR2 as FQNEAQ (reference sequence). The CDR3 length is 15 residues. Trimming cost V 1 base and J 4 bases; bases outside gene matches: 4. The CDR3 DNA reads as TGTGCCAGCAGCTTAGTCCTAGCGGGAGAGTACGAGCAGTACTTC. It encodes CASSLVLAGEYEQYF.

This clone counts as medium-sized (0.01 to 0.1%). The rearrangement links TRBV25-1 to TRBJ2-7, with D perhaps matching TRBD1 (5 bases). The CDR3 loop spans 12 amino acids. CDR1 and CDR2 from the germline V gene are MGHDK and SYGVNS. Trimming took off 4 bases at V and 2 bases at J, with 6 bases between the two ends. CDR3 sequence reads: CASSGTTYEQYF. The CDR3 coding sequence is TGTGCCAGCAGTGGGACAACCTACGAGCAGTACTTC.

In this sample, this clone turned up many times. The chain carries TRBV11-3 and TRBJ1-1, with D possibly TRBD1 on 5 matching bases. The germline V gene has CDR1 SGHNT and CDR2 YENEEA. This CDR3 has 12 amino acids. The ends were cut back, 3 bases at V and 5 bases at J, with 7 bases in the middle. The CDR3 nucleotides read TGTGCCAGCAGCTTTGGGGGAACTGAAGCTTTCTTT. This translates into CASSFGGTEAFF.

This clone was seen repeatedly, ten times or more. The gene calls are TRBV20-1 and TRBJ1-2; D ambiguous. The germline V and J ends were trimmed by 0 bases and 7 bases, with 9 bases remaining between them. There are 12 residues in the CDR3. Per the germline V gene, CDR1 is DFQATT and CDR2 is SNEGSKA (reference sequence). CDR3 nucleotide sequence: TGCAGTGCTAGAGATTCGGGGTCTGGCTACACCTTC. It translates to CSARDSGSGYTF.

This clone has ten or more counts. The rearrangement joins TRBV3-1 to TRBJ2-2, with TRBD2 identical over 13 bases. CDR1 is LGHDT, CDR2 YNNKEL, per germline (reference sequence). CDR3 length: 18 amino acids. V lost 0 bases and J lost 6; bases outside the gene matches: 7. The DNA for the CDR3 is TGTGCCAGCAGCCAAGATCCTGGGGGACTAGCGGGACCCGGGGAGCTGTTTTTT. Translating gives CASSQDPGGLAGPGELFF.

The chain joins TRBV6-2 or TRBV6-3 to TRBJ1-5; 9 nucleotides line up with TRBD1. Germline V gene sequence: CDR1 MNHEY, CDR2 SVGEGT. This CDR3 is built from 16 residues. The CDR3 bases are TGTGAGAGCAGCCGAGCCGGGACAGGGCCCAATCAGCCCCAGCATTTT. Amino acid sequence: CESSRAGTGPNQPQHF.

By its share, this clone is medium-sized. The chain uses TRBV7-2 and TRBJ2-1; no reliable D call. Trimming removed 4 bases from V and 15 bases from J, with 16 bases in between. The V gene's germline CDR1 is SGHTA and CDR2 FQGNSA. There are 12 residues in the CDR3. This chain's CDR3 is CASSSLSVTMFF. The CDR3 region has the DNA TGTGCCAGCAGCTCCCTAAGCGTTACTATGTTCTTC.

This clone was seen ten or more times. The J gene is TRBJ1-6, the V gene TRBV5-4, with TRBD1 matching 7 bases. Germline V gene sequence: CDR1 SGHNT, CDR2 YYREEE (reference sequence). The CDR3 spans 14 residues. Unmatched junction bases numbered 4, after V lost 0 bases and J lost 10 bases. In DNA form, the CDR3 reads TGTGCCAGCAGCTTGGAGGGGGCGAGCTCACCCCTCCACTTT. Its translation is CASSLEGASSPLHF.

In its sample, this clone was seen many times. This chain links TRBV2 with TRBJ2-2; maybe TRBD2 (6 bases). The V gene's germline CDR1 is SNHLY and CDR2 FYNNEI. The CDR3 length is 16 residues. The ends were cut back, 6 bases at V and 0 bases at J, with 14 bases in the middle. The DNA for the CDR3 is TGTGCCAGCAGCTTGGAGGGCGGGTCGAACACCGGGGAGCTGTTTTTT. It codes for CASSLEGGSNTGELFF.

The genes are TRBV5-1 and TRBJ2-3; the match to TRBD2 covers 7 bases. Germline V CDR1 and CDR2: SGHRS, YFSETQ. The CDR3 spans 14 residues. CDR3 in DNA: TGCTCCACCGAGCCGGGGGGAGGGACAGATACGCAGTATTTT. It codes for CSTEPGGGTDTQYF.